Listed here is a single TCR beta chain. These data belong to a study of blood T cell repertoires in COVID-19. Study information: Samples came from the United States, Italy and Spain, spanning acute and convalescent COVID-19. Nucleic acid was either cDNA or gDNA, and it came from T cells, B-cell-depleted T cells, or PBMCs.

CDR1 is SGHTA and CDR2 is FQGTGA in the germline V gene. Trimming took off 6 bases at V and 6 bases at J, with 12 bases between the two ends. There are 13 residues in the CDR3. Original handling: Scientists estimated how many nucleated cells there were by amplifying reference gene primers. Using immunoSEQ multiplex PCR, the repertoire was profiled, and TCRdb retains in-frame clones only, with some absent. The D gene and trimming were derived from the DNA, and the V and J assignments and clone size from that table. The sample comprises under 200,000 clones, 80% of which are singletons, and around 7% rests with the top ten.

This clonotype originated in a man between 65 and 85 years old with active or convalescent COVID-19. The chain recombines TRBV7-3 with TRBJ2-1; D is possibly TRBD1 (5 bases). The source material was peripheral blood. The CDR3, as DNA: TGTGCCAGCAGTTTAGGGGCTAGCAATGAGCAGTTCTTC. Translation gives CASSLGASNEQFF. Filled out from reference TRBV7-3 and TRBJ2-1, the complete variable domain reads GAGVSQTPSNKVTEKGKYVELRCDPISGHTALYWYRQSLGQGPEFLIYFQGTGAADDSGLPNDRFFAVRPEGSVSTLKIQRTERGDSAVYLCASSLGASNEQFFGPGTRLTVL.